This is a list of T cell receptor beta chains from one sample in a study of tumor-infiltrating lymphocytes in localized non-small cell lung cancer. Profiling relied on immunoSEQ multiplex PCR, and the TCRdb table lists in-frame clones only, not all of them. Here the sample spans about 9,000 clones, 65% to 70% being singletons. Sequencing was performed on uninvolved lung tissue not adjacent to the tumor. The receptors derive from a human donor with non-small cell lung cancer. CDR3s include the opening cysteine and the closing phenylalanine or tryptophan. Fields, in order: V gene, D gene, J gene, CDR3 protein. The D gene is left open where the match is weak.

TRBV7-2	TRBD2	TRBJ2-3	CASRFIGGLADRKGDTQYF
TRBV4-3	.	TRBJ2-3	CASSQADTQYF
TRBV6-1	.	TRBJ2-6	CASSEGQSGANVLTF
TRBV27	TRBD2	TRBJ2-7	CASSTDRDYTYEQYF
TRBV7-2	TRBD1	TRBJ2-7	CASSNNRGYEQYF
TRBV19	TRBD1	TRBJ1-4	CASSINQGDGGEKLFF
TRBV28	.	TRBJ2-7	CASSLTWKPEQYF
TRBV6-5	.	TRBJ2-3	CASSYEKDTDTQYF
TRBV7-6	.	TRBJ2-2	CASSLGTAGAGELFF
TRBV27	TRBD2	TRBJ2-7	CASNAGGEQYF
TRBV20-1	TRBD1	TRBJ2-7	CSVGQGNEQYF
TRBV29-1	.	TRBJ2-3	CSVKVSDTQYF
TRBV28	.	TRBJ1-1	CASTGGTEAFF
TRBV27	.	TRBJ1-2	CASSLSDSSGYTF
TRBV6-1	.	TRBJ1-1	CASTGAFF
TRBV29-1	.	TRBJ2-3	CSVAGRTDTQYF
TRBV19	TRBD2	TRBJ2-3	CASSIEVPSGSRTDTQYF
TRBV27	.	TRBJ2-1	CASSLSTSNNEQFF
TRBV5-4	TRBD1	TRBJ1-4	CASSWDRGGEKLFF
TRBV19	.	TRBJ1-1	CASSIDTSRSNTEAFF
TRBV10-2	.	TRBJ2-7	CARKGTAPGF
TRBV28	.	TRBJ2-5	CASSTGMETQYF
TRBV11-2	TRBD1	TRBJ1-5	CASSLGTGGQPQHF
TRBV6-5	.	TRBJ2-5	CASRSRAVQETQYF
TRBV9	.	TRBJ2-7	CASSPAPGYEQYF
TRBV7-8	TRBD1	TRBJ1-5	CASSVDRAPIGQPQHF
TRBV7-2	TRBD2	TRBJ2-7	CASSSRTSGSYEQYF
TRBV11-1	TRBD1	TRBJ2-1	CASSLRDSVGDEQFF
TRBV28	TRBD1	TRBJ1-5	CASSLTQGGNQPQHF
TRBV11-2	.	TRBJ2-5	CASSFMETQYF
TRBV28	.	TRBJ2-7	CASSGPPIYEQYF
TRBV5-4	.	TRBJ2-7	CASSQELAPREQYF
TRBV27	.	TRBJ2-7	CASRGMAYEQYF
TRBV7-3	.	TRBJ2-2	CASSSQRADTGELFF
TRBV9	TRBD1	TRBJ1-1	CASSVTGGNTEAFF
TRBV10-3	.	TRBJ2-5	CATRDDQETQYF
TRBV7-2	.	TRBJ2-7	CASSLDGSSYEQYF
TRBV5-1	TRBD1	TRBJ2-7	CASSWTGPYEQYF
TRBV4-2	TRBD2	TRBJ2-1	CASSQATSGRAGEQFF
TRBV29-1	.	TRBJ1-5	CSVVGGNNQPQHF
TRBV7-6	TRBD2	TRBJ2-1	CASSLPVAGANNEQFF
TRBV7-2	.	TRBJ2-7	CASSLDRLYEQYF
TRBV5-6	TRBD1	TRBJ2-7	CASRMTGGGSYEQYF
TRBV6-5	.	TRBJ2-1	CASSYSTGYEQFF
TRBV5-5	.	TRBJ2-5	CASSYLRKLETQYF
TRBV6-5	.	TRBJ2-1	CASKGTAYNEQFF
TRBV7-2	.	TRBJ1-3	CASSLGGPGNTIYF
TRBV7-7	TRBD2	TRBJ2-1	CASSKRESGVNEQFF
TRBV30	.	TRBJ2-5	CAWSVAGWETQYF
TRBV5-1	.	TRBJ2-1	CASSLDPSSDEQFF
TRBV6-1	.	TRBJ1-2	CASSHGEPYGYTF
TRBV7-3	TRBD2	TRBJ2-3	CASSRSGTSRTDTQYF
TRBV4-1	.	TRBJ2-7	CASSRGGETYEQYF
TRBV30	.	TRBJ1-3	CAWKAAGNTIYF
TRBV19	TRBD2	TRBJ2-3	CASSSTSGSNTQYF
TRBV9	.	TRBJ1-1	CASSPQDTEAFF
TRBV7-6	.	TRBJ1-2	CASSPRAGDYGYTF